Below are 29 T cell receptor beta chains sequenced from a single sample in a study of T-cell reconstitution after alpha-beta-depleted transplantation in children. Unique molecular identifiers were used to barcode this TCRbeta library. TCRdb passed the PCR reads through MiXCR, listing each CDR3 protein once. The top ten hold roughly 5.8% of the sample, which has 240,000 or so distinct CDR3 sequences, roughly 8% seen once. The sample here was PBMCs, mostly from graft donor cells, taken 180 days after TCRalphabeta/CD19-depleted stem cell transplant. The receptor set was obtained from a male patient aged 5 to 17 who had a stem cell transplant for acute lymphoblastic leukemia, so the T cells may come from the graft donor.

This clonotype was recorded many times. The chain links TRBV7-9 to TRBJ2-2, with D hard to call. CDR3 length equals 15 residues. Trimming took off 5 bases at V and 8 bases at J, with 18 bases between the two ends. Germline V gene lookup returns CDR1 SEHNR and CDR2 FQNEAQ (reference sequence). Here the CDR3 reads CASSAPRLGSGELFF. The CDR3 DNA is TGTGCCAGCAGCGCACCTAGACTGGGGTCGGGGGAGCTGTTTTTT.

This clonotype was counted many times. V is TRBV6-5 and J is TRBJ2-5; D may be TRBD2 (6 bases). CDR3 length equals 13 residues. Between the trimmed V and J ends, which lost 3 bases and 7 bases, there was a span of 12 bases. Germline values: CDR1 MNHEY, CDR2 SVGAGI. The CDR3 reads CASSYTGGGTQYF. Here the CDR3 DNA reads TGTGCCAGCAGTTATACCGGGGGAGGGACCCAGTACTTC.

This clonotype was found many times. The chain couples TRBV5-1 to TRBJ2-5; a weak D match, TRBD2 (6 bases). Trimming left V 4 bases short and J 1 base short, with 11 bases between. The CDR3 has 14 amino acids. Germline loops: CDR1 SGHRS, CDR2 YFSETQ. CDR3 residues: CASSPVAAQETQYF. The DNA of the CDR3 is TGCGCCAGCAGCCCCGTAGCGGCCCAAGAGACCCAGTACTTC.

The chain joins TRBV7-2 to TRBJ2-6, with 7 positions matching TRBD1. Germline V gene data show CDR1 as SGHTA and CDR2 as FQGNSA. V gave up 5 bases and J gave up 0 bases; unmatched junction bases: 16. The CDR3 is 20 residues long. The CDR3 DNA is TGTGCCAGCAGCCTCTCCTCCCCGGGGACAGCCCGCTCTGGGGCCAACGTCCTGACTTTC. Translated: CASSLSSPGTARSGANVLTF.

This clonotype has a count of ten or more. Here the CDR3 DNA reads TGTGCCAGCAGCCGAGACAGGGGAAGAACTGAAGCTTTCTTT. This gives the protein CASSRDRGRTEAFF. The V call is TRBV5-6, the J call TRBJ1-1, with 8 bases that match TRBD1. The CDR3 runs to 14 residues. Germline V lookup: CDR1 SGHDT, CDR2 YYEEEE. With 4 bases clipped from V and 5 bases from J, the junction kept 7 bases outside the gene matches. The full variable domain, with the rest looked up from reference TRBV5-6 and TRBJ1-1, is DAGVTQSPTHLIKTRGQQVTLRCSPKSGHDTVSWYQQALGQGPQFIFQYYEEEERQRGNFPDRFSGHQFPNYSSELNVNALLLGDSALYLCASSRDRGRTEAFFGQGTRLTVV.

This clonotype was counted many times. V gene TRBV7-2 combines with J gene TRBJ2-5; D not certain. CDR3 length: 13 amino acids. V dropped 3 bases and J dropped 0 bases, with 5 bases sitting between them. Germline loops: CDR1 SGHTA, CDR2 FQGNSA. CDR3 in amino acids: CASSFNYQETQYF. DNA for the CDR3: TGTGCCAGCAGCTTTAACTACCAAGAGACCCAGTACTTC.

This clonotype was seen many times. V usage is TRBV6-5 and J usage is TRBJ1-1; weak D call: TRBD1 (6 bases). The CDR3 runs to 13 residues. V was clipped by 6 bases and J by 4 bases, with 12 bases between them. Germline V CDR1 and CDR2: MNHEY, SVGAGI. CDR3 sequence reads: CASRRGGSTEAFF. The CDR3 DNA sequence: TGTGCCAGCAGACGAGGGGGGTCCACTGAAGCTTTCTTT.

The sample holds many counts of this clonotype. The chain joins TRBV10-3 to TRBJ1-2, with D possibly matching TRBD1 (5 bases). The V end was cut by 6 bases, the J end by 5 bases, with 13 bases between. The CDR3 consists of 13 residues. Germline lookup yields CDR1 ENHRY and CDR2 SYGVKD. The CDR3 here is CAISAGSGYGYTF. CDR3 DNA sequence: TGTGCCATCAGCGCAGGGTCGGGTTATGGCTACACCTTC.

The sample holds many counts of this clonotype. The DNA for the CDR3 is TGTGCCAGCAGTCCCCCAGCAGGGGAGTTCACTGAAGCTTTCTTT. Residues: CASSPPAGEFTEAFF. The chain uses TRBV12-3 or TRBV12-4 and TRBJ1-1, with a tentative D call TRBD1 (6 bases). The CDR3 totals 15 residues. Deletions cut 5 bases from V and 4 bases from J, with 17 bases between.

This clonotype occurred many times. A junction boundary mismatches the germline segment, possibly from a read error. The gene calls are TRBV5-1 and TRBJ2-2; perhaps TRBD2 as D (6 bases). The CDR3 is 15 amino acids. CDR1 and CDR2 (germline): SGHRS, YFSETQ. Here the CDR3 reads CASSLVRGGTGELFF. The CDR3 DNA sequence: TGTGCCAGCAGTTTAGTGCGGGGTGGCACCGGGGAGCTGTTTTTT.

This clonotype appeared many times. J is TRBJ1-1 and V is TRBV28; weak D call: TRBD1 (6 bases). V lost 7 bases to trimming and J lost 5 bases, with 14 bases between them. CDR3 length equals 13 residues. Germline V gives CDR1 MDHEN, CDR2 SYDVKM. CDR3 residues: CASTPGARTEAFF. The CDR3 DNA is TGTGCCAGCACTCCGGGGGCGCGGACTGAAGCTTTCTTT. Full variable domain (missing parts from reference TRBV28 and TRBJ1-1): DVKVTQSSRYLVKRTGEKVFLECVQDMDHENMFWYRQDPGLGLRLIYFSYDVKMKEKGDIPEGYSVSREKKERFSLILESASTNQTSMYLCASTPGARTEAFFGQGTRLTVV.

This clonotype was seen many times. The chain carries TRBV9 and TRBJ2-5, with 8 bases fitting TRBD2. The CDR3 runs 15 residues. The trim removed 3 bases at V and 4 bases at J, leaving 8 bases unmatched. Germline V gene data show CDR1 as SGDLS and CDR2 as YYNGEE. This CDR3 reads CASSEAGALGETQYF. Written as DNA, the CDR3 is TGTGCCAGCAGCGAAGCGGGAGCGTTGGGAGAGACCCAGTACTTC.

A word on this clonotype: A much larger clone differs from this one at a single base, so this may be a read error. The chain recombines TRBV5-1 with TRBJ1-4; tentatively, D is TRBD1 (6 bases). From germline, CDR1 is SGHRS and CDR2 YFSETQ. V dropped 7 bases and J dropped 3 bases, with 13 bases sitting between them. The CDR3 extends over 14 amino acids. The CDR3 loop reads CASGSGESNEKLFF. In DNA, the CDR3 is TGCGCCAGCGGCTCAGGGGAATCTAATGAAAAACTGTTTTTT.

The table lists this clonotype with many counts. J is TRBJ2-1 and V is TRBV28, with 13 bases matching TRBD2. V shed 3 bases and J 6 bases; nucleotides not matched to a gene: 8. CDR1 and CDR2 (germline): MDHEN, SYDVKM. The CDR3 is made up of 17 amino acids. DNA of the CDR3: TGTGCCAGCAGTTTGACTAGCGGGAGGTCCGGTATCAATGAGCAGTTCTTC. The encoded protein is CASSLTSGRSGINEQFF. Complete variable domain (other parts from reference TRBV28 and TRBJ2-1): DVKVTQSSRYLVKRTGEKVFLECVQDMDHENMFWYRQDPGLGLRLIYFSYDVKMKEKGDIPEGYSVSREKKERFSLILESASTNQTSMYLCASSLTSGRSGINEQFFGPGTRLTVL.

This clonotype was seen many times. The chain recombines TRBV2 with TRBJ2-7; 10 bases map to TRBD2. In germline, CDR1 is SNHLY, CDR2 FYNNEI. V dropped 4 bases and J dropped 2; count of bases not matched to a gene: 5. The CDR3 covers 15 residues. The CDR3 spells CASSVAGGITYEQYF. The CDR3 DNA reads as TGTGCCAGCAGTGTAGCGGGAGGTATAACCTACGAGCAGTACTTC.

This clonotype was seen repeatedly, ten times or more. The chain has TRBV7-2 and TRBJ1-3, with no clear D. In germline, CDR1 is SGHTA, CDR2 FQGNSA. The V gene lost 5 bases and the J gene lost 3 bases, with 11 bases spanning the gap. The CDR3 runs to 14 residues. The CDR3: CASSIQSRGNTIYF. As DNA, the CDR3 is TGTGCCAGCAGCATACAAAGTCGTGGAAACACCATATATTTT.

This clonotype appeared many times. V usage is TRBV7-9 and J usage is TRBJ2-7; TRBD2 matches at 7 bases. Germline V gene sequence: CDR1 SEHNR, CDR2 FQNEAQ (reference sequence). V gave up 2 bases and J gave up 3 bases; unmatched junction bases: 7. The CDR3 has 15 residues. DNA of the CDR3: TGTGCCAGCAGCTTACCTCAAGCGGGAAACTACGAGCAGTACTTC. It specifies CASSLPQAGNYEQYF.

This clonotype was seen many times. The chain combines TRBV29-1 with TRBJ1-1; D perhaps matches TRBD1 (6 bases). The V gene's germline CDR1 is SQVTM and CDR2 ANQGSEA. V gave up 6 bases and J gave up 4 bases, with 15 bases separating them. CDR3 length: 13 amino acids. CDR3 in amino acids: CSVGQGSGTEAFF. The CDR3 DNA follows: TGCAGCGTCGGCCAGGGGTCTGGCACTGAAGCTTTCTTT. The full variable domain, completed using reference TRBV29-1 and TRBJ1-1, is SAVISQKPSRDICQRGTSLTIQCQVDSQVTMMFWYRQQPGQSLTLIATANQGSEATYESGFVIDKFPISRPNLTFSTLTVSNMSPEDSSIYLCSVGQGSGTEAFFGQGTRLTVV.

The table lists this clonotype with many counts. The gene calls are TRBV4-1 and TRBJ2-5, with 12 bases aligning to TRBD1. Germline-derived CDR1 and CDR2 are MGHRA and YSYEKL. The V segment lost 0 bases and the J segment 0 bases; nucleotides outside the gene matches: 8. The CDR3 totals 19 residues. Here the CDR3 DNA reads TGCGCCAGCAGCCAAGATTGGGGACAGGGGGCGCCGTACCAAGAGACCCAGTACTTC. This gives the protein CASSQDWGQGAPYQETQYF.

This clonotype was recorded many times. J is TRBJ1-2 and V is TRBV6-2 or TRBV6-3, with D unresolved. Deletions cut 2 bases from V and 4 bases from J, with 2 bases between. Germline CDR1 is MNHEY and CDR2 is SVGEGT. The CDR3 loop spans 11 amino acids. DNA of the CDR3: TGTGCCAGCAGTTACGGCTATGGCTACACCTTC. Its protein is CASSYGYGYTF.

The genes are TRBV6-2 or TRBV6-3 and TRBJ2-7; D may be TRBD1 (6 bases). CDR1 MNHEY and CDR2 SVGEGT come from the germline V gene. Trimming pared 6 bases from V and 0 bases from J, leaving 12 bases between. The CDR3 has 14 residues. CDR3: CASRNWDNSYEQYF. The CDR3 nucleotides are TGTGCCAGCAGAAACTGGGACAACTCCTACGAGCAGTACTTC.

This clonotype was detected many times. The chain couples TRBV20-1 to TRBJ2-3; tentatively, D is TRBD1 or TRBD2 (5 bases each). CDR1 DFQATT and CDR2 SNEGSKA come from the germline V gene (reference sequence). Trimming pared 5 bases from V and 1 base from J, leaving 13 bases between. The CDR3 runs to 14 residues. CDR3 sequence: CSAADGTGTDTQYF. The CDR3 bases are TGCAGTGCTGCGGACGGGACGGGCACAGATACGCAGTATTTT.

The sample holds many counts of this clonotype. The chain recombines TRBV20-1 with TRBJ2-5; D call uncertain. Germline V gives CDR1 DFQATT, CDR2 SNEGSKA (reference sequence). The CDR3 extends over 17 amino acids. Trimming stripped 1 base from V and 2 bases from J, with 20 bases between. For the CDR3, the DNA is TGCAGTGCTAGAGGCTACCCCCTCACTATACTGCAAGAGACCCAGTACTTC. Protein product: CSARGYPLTILQETQYF.

This clonotype was picked up many times. This sequence joins TRBV9 and TRBJ2-5; 14 positions agree with TRBD2. The germline gives CDR1 SGDLS, CDR2 YYNGEE. The CDR3 has 17 residues. V shed 3 bases and J 0 bases; nucleotides not matched to a gene: 4. CDR3 sequence: CASSARLAGGDQETQYF. CDR3 DNA sequence: TGTGCCAGCAGCGCCCGACTAGCGGGAGGGGACCAAGAGACCCAGTACTTC.

This clonotype showed up many times. The chain links TRBV27 to TRBJ2-7; either TRBD1 or TRBD2 may supply D (5 bases each). Between the trimmed V and J ends, which lost 2 bases and 2 bases, there was a span of 13 bases. The germline V gene encodes CDR1 MNHEY and CDR2 SMNVEV (reference sequence). This CDR3 region has 15 residues. Here the CDR3 DNA reads TGTGCCAGCAGTTTAGTGGGGGTAGGCACCTACGAGCAGTACTTC. Amino acids: CASSLVGVGTYEQYF.

This clonotype has just a few counts. V usage is TRBV6-5 and J usage is TRBJ2-1; D unclear. Germline V gene sequence: CDR1 MNHEY, CDR2 SVGAGI. CDR3 length equals 16 residues. V lost 0 bases, J lost 0 bases, and 9 bases lay in between. The CDR3 nucleotides are TGTGCCAGCAGTTACTCGATGGGTAGCTCCTACAATGAGCAGTTCTTC. Translated, it gives CASSYSMGSSYNEQFF.

This clonotype was counted at least ten times. The CDR3 DNA reads as TGCAGCGTTCTTCGGCAGGGAGGGGTTGAAGCTTTCTTT. It yields the protein CSVLRQGGVEAFF. The chain is built from TRBV29-1 and TRBJ1-1; D is perhaps TRBD1 (5 bases). V was pared by 5 bases and J by 7 bases, with 17 bases between. The CDR3 runs 13 residues. Germline CDR1 is SQVTM and CDR2 is ANQGSEA.

As to this clonotype: With a much larger clone just one base away, this may be a read error. Because the CDR3 is missing its conserved closing phenylalanine or tryptophan, this is likely a read error. The V gene is TRBV19, the J gene TRBJ1-1, with 7 bases lining up with TRBD1. J lost 1 base, V lost 4 bases, and 6 bases had no gene match. The CDR3 contains 15 residues. The germline CDR1 and CDR2 sequences are LNHDA and SQIVND (reference sequence). CDR3 nucleotides: TGTGCCAGTAGTACTCGGACAGGTGGGAACACTGAAGCTTTCTGT. Translated: CASSTRTGGNTEAFC.

This clonotype was observed many times. The rearrangement links TRBV6-2 or TRBV6-3 to TRBJ2-3; 8 bases match TRBD2. CDR1 MNHEY and CDR2 SVGEGT come from the germline V gene. The J segment lost 3 bases and the V segment lost 6 bases, leaving 8 bases of the junction unmatched. The CDR3 has 15 residues. CDR3 loop: CASRLAGPRTDTQYF. CDR3 nucleotide sequence: TGTGCCAGCAGATTAGCGGGGCCGAGGACAGATACGCAGTATTTT.